This T cell receptor beta chain was observed in a study of T-cell memory formation after mild COVID-19. Study results and caveats: What remained unconfirmed was the SARS-CoV-2 specificity of second-wave clones peaking on day 37. While clones contracting from day 15 to 85 were balanced between CD4 and CD8, later expanders leaned CD4+. Cross-reactive memory apparently joined, as some responding clones appeared in pre-infection memory.

TCRdb called the 5' RACE reads again in MiXCR, with one record for every CDR3 protein. The data hold about 110,000 distinct CDR3 sequences, with approximately 15% observed a single time. Trimming removed 2 bases from V and 1 base from J; junction bases left unmatched: 2. This CDR3 comprises 14 residues. CDR1 and CDR2 from the germline V gene are SGDLS and YYNGEE. This clonotype was seen a few times. Its antigen remains unknown. The chain carries TRBV9 and TRBJ2-5, with 7 bases matching TRBD1. This sequence originates from an adult woman who had mild COVID-19 (a few samples of this study predate the infection). Cell type and time point are not known. The sequenced sample was PBMCs or a T cell subset sorted from them (not recorded which). The CDR3 loop reads CASSVQGVQETQYF. The CDR3 DNA is TGTGCCAGCAGCGTTCAGGGGGTCCAAGAGACCCAGTACTTC.